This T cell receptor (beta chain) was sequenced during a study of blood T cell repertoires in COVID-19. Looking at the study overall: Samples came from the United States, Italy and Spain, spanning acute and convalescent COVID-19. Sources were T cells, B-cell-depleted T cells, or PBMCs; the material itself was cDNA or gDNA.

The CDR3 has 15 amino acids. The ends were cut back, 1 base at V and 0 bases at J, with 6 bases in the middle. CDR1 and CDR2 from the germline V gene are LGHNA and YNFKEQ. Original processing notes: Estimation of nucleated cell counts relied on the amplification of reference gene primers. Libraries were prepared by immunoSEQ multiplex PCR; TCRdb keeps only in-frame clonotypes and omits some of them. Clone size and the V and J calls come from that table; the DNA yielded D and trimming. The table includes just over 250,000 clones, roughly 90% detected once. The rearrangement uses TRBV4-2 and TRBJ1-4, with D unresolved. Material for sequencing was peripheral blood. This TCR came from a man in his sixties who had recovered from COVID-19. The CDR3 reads CASSQVRPTNEKLFF. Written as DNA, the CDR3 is TGTGCCAGCAGCCAAGTCAGGCCAACTAATGAAAAACTGTTTTTT.